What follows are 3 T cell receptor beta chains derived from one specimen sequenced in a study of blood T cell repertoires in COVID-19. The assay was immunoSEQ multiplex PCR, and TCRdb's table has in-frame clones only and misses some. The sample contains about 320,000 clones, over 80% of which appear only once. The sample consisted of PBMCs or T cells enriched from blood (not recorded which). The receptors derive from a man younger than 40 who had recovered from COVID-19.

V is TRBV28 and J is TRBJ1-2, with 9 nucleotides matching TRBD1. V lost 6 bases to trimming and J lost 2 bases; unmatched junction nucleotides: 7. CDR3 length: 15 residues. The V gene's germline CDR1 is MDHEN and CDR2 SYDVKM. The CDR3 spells CASSPPGTGNYGYTF. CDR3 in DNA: TGTGCCAGCAGCCCTCCCGGGACAGGGAACTATGGCTACACCTTC.

The CDR3 reads CASSSVRDRGFYEQYF. In nucleotides, the CDR3 is TGTGCCAGCAGCTCAGTCCGGGACAGGGGATTTTACGAGCAGTACTTC. V is TRBV11-2 and J is TRBJ2-7; 10 bases align to TRBD1. V lost 4 bases, J lost 4 bases, and 10 bases stayed unmatched. The CDR3 loop spans 16 amino acids. Germline CDR1 reads SGHAT; CDR2 reads FQNNGV.

The DNA of the CDR3 is TGTGCCACCGGAGTAGCGGGGGAGGGAGATACGCAGTATTTT. Protein: CATGVAGEGDTQYF. The rearrangement uses TRBV24-1 and TRBJ2-3, with 9 bases that match TRBD2. Trimming removed 9 bases from V and 5 bases from J; junction bases left unmatched: 8. The CDR3 covers 14 residues. CDR1 and CDR2 (germline): KGHDR, SFDVKD.